The 17 T cell receptor beta chains reported below all come from one sample, sequenced in a study of T cells in women clearing cervical HPV infection. Method: immunoSEQ multiplex PCR; TCRdb's copy keeps in-frame clones and lacks some. Its table records tens of thousands of clones. The sample comprised blood buffy coat. The receptor set was obtained from a woman between 18 and 70 years old with a cervical HPV16 infection that either progressed to CIN3+ or cleared (not recorded which).

Concerning this clone itself: The read halts 3 residues ahead of the CDR3 end, with the missing end drawn from the germline J gene. The chain has TRBV20-1 and TRBJ1-5; 8 nucleotides align to TRBD1. Germline lookup yields CDR1 DFQATT and CDR2 SNEGSKA (reference sequence). This CDR3 comprises 16 residues. Trimming removed 0 bases from V and 6 bases from J; junction bases left unmatched: 10. CDR3 in amino acids: CSAREPTGAGSQPQHF. The part of the CDR3 DNA that was read is TGCAGTGCTAGAGAGCCGACAGGGGCTGGCAGTCAGCCC.

A remark on this clone: The missing CDR3 end, 3 residues past where the read stops, is filled in from the germline J gene. The chain recombines TRBV20-1 with TRBJ1-4, with D unclear. The CDR3 has 13 residues. Trimming stripped 4 bases from V and 2 bases from J, with 8 bases between. CDR1 and CDR2 from the germline V gene are DFQATT and SNEGSKA (reference sequence). CDR3 in amino acids: CSATRMTNEKLFF. CDR3 bases read: TGCAGTGCTACGCGCATGACTAATGAAAAA.

Note on this clone: The read terminates 3 residues before the CDR3 end, so the remaining end is supplied by the germline J gene. The J gene is TRBJ2-7, the V gene TRBV20-1; the D is unclear. Per the germline V gene, CDR1 is DFQATT and CDR2 is SNEGSKA (reference sequence). V lost 6 bases and J lost 2, with 14 bases in between. CDR3 length equals 13 residues. Partial CDR3 DNA: TGCAGTGCCGCGGTTCCCATTACCTACGAG. It encodes CSAAVPITYE. The entire CDR3 protein is CSAAVPITYEQYF.

A note on this clone: The read ends 3 residues shy of where the CDR3 ends; the end is completed using the germline J gene. The chain links TRBV18 to TRBJ1-1, with 7 positions matching TRBD1. The V gene end was trimmed by 6 bases and the J gene end by 2 bases; junction bases not matched to a gene: 12. Germline V gives CDR1 KGHSH, CDR2 LQKENI. The CDR3 covers 16 residues. CDR3 DNA, as far as it was read: TGTGCCAGCTCCTCGGAGGGGGCGGTCCTAAACACTGAA. Encoded protein: CASSSEGAVLNTE. The whole CDR3 protein reads CASSSEGAVLNTEAFF.

A word on this clone: Read coverage stops 3 residues before the CDR3 terminus; the germline J gene supplies the remainder. The chain combines TRBV6-2 or TRBV6-3 with TRBJ1-5; TRBD1 might be the D (6 bases). CDR3 length: 14 amino acids. Trimming pared 4 bases from V and 1 base from J, leaving 8 bases between. Per the germline V gene, CDR1 is MNHEY and CDR2 is SVGEGT. The CDR3 region is CASSFRGSNQPQHF. The sequenced part of the CDR3 DNA is TGTGCCAGCAGTTTTAGGGGGAGCAATCAGCCC.

As concerns this clone: The read falls 3 residues short of the CDR3 end, and the missing part is taken from the germline J gene. The V and J genes are TRBV11-2 and TRBJ2-5; TRBD2 might be the D (5 bases). V was pared by 5 bases and J by 6 bases, with 10 bases between. CDR3 size: 12 residues. Per germline, CDR1 SGHAT and CDR2 FQNNGV. The CDR3 sequence is CASSQDWQTQYF. The covered CDR3 bases are TGTGCCAGCAGCCAGGACTGGCAGACC.

Points on this clone: The read terminates 3 residues ahead of where the CDR3 ends, so the germline J gene completes it. The gene calls are TRBV20-1 and TRBJ1-2, with 9 bases aligning to TRBD1. The V gene's germline CDR1 is DFQATT and CDR2 SNEGSKA (reference sequence). The CDR3 length is 12 residues. Trimming cost V 5 bases and J 7 bases; bases outside gene matches: 5. CDR3 region: CSASTGGLGYTF. The CDR3 bases that were read are TGCAGTGCTTCAACAGGGGGCCTTGGC.

Concerning this clone: The read ends 3 residues early relative to the CDR3; the germline J gene fills the gap. V gene TRBV30 combines with J gene TRBJ1-6, with D tentatively TRBD1 (5 bases). The CDR3 is made up of 13 amino acids. Germline assignment: CDR1 GTSNPN and CDR2 SVGIG (reference sequence). The CDR3 bases that were read are TGTGCCTGGAGTGCGGGGCCGGGGGAAGCC. Translated: CAWSAGPGEA. The CDR3, in full, reads CAWSAGPGEALHF.

With respect to this clone: The read ends 3 residues before the CDR3 terminus; that terminus is restored from the germline J gene. The chain uses TRBV6-2 or TRBV6-3 and TRBJ2-3; 9 positions agree with TRBD1. Germline V gives CDR1 MNHEY, CDR2 SVGEGT. The length of the CDR3 is 14 residues. V lost 7 bases, J lost 3 bases, and 5 bases stayed unmatched. The part of the CDR3 DNA that was read is TGTGCCAGCAACCCGGGACAGGGTACAGATACG. Translation gives CASNPGQGTDT. The whole CDR3 region reads CASNPGQGTDTQYF.

Details on this clone: The observed sequence ends 3 residues before the CDR3 terminus, with the missing tail filled in from the germline J gene. This chain joins TRBV7-2 and TRBJ2-2; D is possibly TRBD1 (7 bases). CDR1 and CDR2 from the germline V gene are SGHTA and FQGNSA. The CDR3 contains 15 residues. The CDR3 reads CASSSQGGENEKLFF. The CDR3 bases that were read are TGTGCCAGCAGCTCCCAGGGGGGAGAAAATGAAAAG.

Points on this clone: Coverage ceases 3 residues before the CDR3 finishes, and the germline J gene fills in the end. The chain uses TRBV7-2 and TRBJ2-5; TRBD2 aligns across 9 bases. Germline loops: CDR1 SGHTA, CDR2 FQGNSA. With V trimmed by 5 bases and J by 5 bases, 9 bases remained unmatched. The CDR3 length is 15 residues. CDR3 region: CASSINSGGGETQYF. The DNA read from the CDR3 is TGTGCCAGCAGCATTAATAGCGGGGGCGGGGAGACC.

Concerning this clone itself: The sequenced fragment ends 3 residues before the CDR3 boundary, so the rest is inferred from the germline J gene. This chain links TRBV11-2 with TRBJ1-6; D perhaps matches TRBD1 (5 bases). Trimming removed 0 bases at V and 9 bases at J, with 12 bases between. Germline V gives CDR1 SGHAT, CDR2 FQNNGV. This CDR3 is 15 amino acids long. CDR3 residues: CASSLEHGGTSPLHF. Partial CDR3 DNA: TGTGCCAGCAGCTTAGAACACGGGGGGACTTCACCC.

Note on this clone: The read ends 3 residues early relative to the CDR3; the germline J gene fills the gap. This sequence joins TRBV18 and TRBJ2-3; 8 nucleotides match TRBD2. The CDR3 runs to 16 residues. In germline, CDR1 is KGHSH, CDR2 LQKENI. J was trimmed by 1 base and V by 0 bases; bases with no gene match: 3. The CDR3: CASSPPSSGRTDTQYF. The part of the CDR3 DNA that was read is TGTGCCAGCTCACCACCTTCTAGCGGGCGCACAGATACG.

Turning to this clone: The read terminates 3 residues ahead of where the CDR3 ends, so the germline J gene completes it. The chain uses TRBV20-1 and TRBJ2-3; possible D gene TRBD1, 6 bases. CDR3 length equals 15 residues. Germline V gene data show CDR1 as DFQATT and CDR2 as SNEGSKA (reference sequence). Here the CDR3 reads CSARDGRQFGQPQYF. The CDR3 bases that were read are TGCAGTGCTAGAGACGGTCGGCAGTTCGGACAGCCG.

Remarks on this clone: The sequence runs out 3 residues before the end of the CDR3; the remainder is reconstructed from the germline J gene. V is TRBV4-2 and J is TRBJ2-3, with 12 bases identical to TRBD2. The junction had 8 bases not matched to a gene; V was cut back by 3 bases and J by 4 bases. The V gene's germline CDR1 is LGHNA and CDR2 YNFKEQ. This CDR3 region has 17 residues. Incomplete CDR3 DNA: TGTGCCAGCAGCCACCACAGAAGGACTAGCGGGGCAGATACG. Protein sequence: CASSHHRRTSGADT. The CDR3, in full, reads CASSHHRRTSGADTQYF.

On this clone: The missing CDR3 end, 3 residues past where the read stops, is filled in from the germline J gene. The chain employs TRBV2 and TRBJ1-2; possible D gene TRBD1, 5 bases. This CDR3 has 16 residues. Germline lookup yields CDR1 SNHLY and CDR2 FYNNEI. The DNA read from the CDR3 is TGTGCCAGCAGTGAAGAAGCGGGGGGGAACTACAATGAC. It specifies CASSEEAGGNYND. The entire CDR3 protein reads CASSEEAGGNYNDYTF.

To note about this clone: The sequence runs out 3 residues before the end of the CDR3; the remainder is reconstructed from the germline J gene. The V call is TRBV7-9, the J call TRBJ2-5; the match to TRBD1 covers 8 bases. Trimming cost V 4 bases and J 5 bases; bases outside gene matches: 6. This CDR3 has 14 amino acids. CDR1 is SEHNR and CDR2 is FQNEAQ in the germline V gene (reference sequence). The covered CDR3 bases are TGTGCCAGCAGCTCAGCAGGGGGCGAGGAGACC. It codes for CASSSAGGEET. The full-length CDR3 reads as CASSSAGGEETQYF.